The 23 T cell receptor beta chains below come from one sample, sequenced in a study of blood T cell repertoires in COVID-19. Assay: immunoSEQ multiplex PCR; the TCRdb copy retains only in-frame clones and omits some. The top ten hold 5% to 6% of the sample, which has 150,000 or so clones, around nine tenths seen once. Sequenced sample: peripheral blood. The receptors come from a human donor in a cohort sampled during active COVID-19.

The chain is built from TRBV27 and TRBJ1-1; 10 bases are a match to TRBD1. Trimming cost V 4 bases and J 4 bases; bases outside gene matches: 3. There are 14 residues in the CDR3. Germline V gene data show CDR1 as MNHEY and CDR2 as SMNVEV (reference sequence). The CDR3 sequence is CASSSRTGGTEAFF. The CDR3 DNA reads TGTGCCAGCAGTTCTCGGACAGGGGGCACTGAAGCTTTCTTT.

This clone has more than one count but fewer than ten. The V call is TRBV9, the J call TRBJ1-1; no clear D. CDR3 length: 14 residues. The V gene's germline CDR1 is SGDLS and CDR2 YYNGEE. Deletions cut 0 bases from V and 5 bases from J, with 11 bases between. In DNA, the CDR3 is TGTGCCAGCAGCGTAGACGGGAGATCGACTGAAGCTTTCTTT. It encodes CASSVDGRSTEAFF.

DNA of the CDR3: TGTGCCAGCAGCCAACTAGCGGGGACCTCCTACGAGCAGTACTTC. Translation: CASSQLAGTSYEQYF. The chain combines TRBV3-1 (or the pseudogene TRBV3-2) with TRBJ2-7, with 9 bases fitting TRBD2. The CDR3 is made up of 15 amino acids. The germline V gene encodes CDR1 LGHDT and CDR2 YNNKEL (reference sequence). Unmatched junction bases numbered 2, after V lost 2 bases and J lost 0 bases.

This clone was seen once. The chain recombines TRBV6-5 with TRBJ1-2; 10 bases are a match to TRBD1. Trimming cost V 0 bases and J 11 bases; bases outside gene matches: 6. This CDR3 has 14 amino acids. CDR1 is MNHEY and CDR2 is SVGAGI in the germline V gene. CDR3 nucleotide sequence: TGTGCCAGCAGTTACTCCTTGGGACAGGGGAAATACACCTTC. It encodes CASSYSLGQGKYTF.

The chain joins TRBV5-1 to TRBJ2-7; 12 positions agree with TRBD2. Germline CDR1 reads SGHRS; CDR2 reads YFSETQ. This CDR3 has 17 residues. With 3 bases clipped from V and 3 bases from J, the junction kept 10 bases outside the gene matches. The CDR3 loop is CASSSGLAGPGNYEQYF. CDR3 DNA: TGCGCCAGCAGCTCCGGACTAGCGGGACCCGGAAACTACGAGCAGTACTTC.

V and J are TRBV10-3 and TRBJ1-6, with a possible D match to TRBD1 (5 bases). The ends were cut back, 2 bases at V and 6 bases at J, with 8 bases in the middle. The CDR3 spans 14 residues. Germline V CDR1 and CDR2: ENHRY, SYGVKD. The CDR3 DNA is TGTGCCATCAGTGAGGGGGCAGGTAATTCACCCCTCCACTTT. This translates into CAISEGAGNSPLHF.

The chain combines TRBV7-8 with TRBJ1-5; 7 bases agree with TRBD1. Per the germline V gene, CDR1 is SGHVS and CDR2 is FQNEAQ. The CDR3 length is 15 residues. Unmatched junction bases numbered 10, after V lost 5 bases and J lost 6 bases. The CDR3 protein is CASSRIQGNSQPQHF. The CDR3 nucleotides are TGTGCCAGCAGCAGAATACAGGGGAATTCTCAGCCCCAGCATTTT.

V is TRBV29-1 and J is TRBJ1-4; a weak D match, TRBD1 (6 bases). V lost 7 bases and J 7 bases, leaving 16 bases between the germline ends. Per germline, CDR1 SQVTM and CDR2 ANQGSEA. This CDR3 is 13 amino acids long. The CDR3 is CSAGGAVGEKLFF. The CDR3 DNA sequence: TGCAGCGCTGGGGGGGCCGTAGGTGAAAAACTGTTTTTT.

V is TRBV28 and J is TRBJ1-1; D is undetermined. CDR3 length equals 12 residues. The germline gives CDR1 MDHEN, CDR2 SYDVKM. V lost 2 bases to trimming and J lost 4 bases, with 5 bases between them. The CDR3, as DNA: TGTGCCAGCAGTTTAGCTAGCACTGAAGCTTTCTTT. The encoded protein is CASSLASTEAFF.

V gene TRBV30 combines with J gene TRBJ2-7; D is possibly TRBD2 (7 bases). The CDR3 length is 17 residues. With 5 bases removed from V and 2 bases from J, the gap between germline ends came to 25 bases. CDR1 is GTSNPN and CDR2 is SVGIG in the germline V gene (reference sequence). This chain's CDR3 is CAWSSRGGALFPYEQYF. The DNA for the CDR3 is TGTGCCTGGTCGTCTCGAGGGGGGGCCCTATTCCCCTACGAGCAGTACTTC. The whole variable domain, remainder taken from reference TRBV30 and TRBJ2-7, is SQTIHQWPATLVQPVGSPLSLECTVEGTSNPNLYWYRQAAGRGLQLLFYSVGIGQISSEVPQNLSASRPQDRQFILSSKKLLLSDSGFYLCAWSSRGGALFPYEQYFGPGTRLTVT.

This clone came up once. The rearrangement joins TRBV18 to TRBJ2-7; the D is unclear. Germline V CDR1 and CDR2: KGHSH, LQKENI. The V end lost 2 bases, the J end lost 2 bases, and 7 bases lay between the germline ends. This CDR3 has 13 residues. The CDR3 sequence is CASSPGPAYEQYF. DNA for the CDR3: TGTGCCAGCTCACCAGGCCCTGCCTACGAGCAGTACTTC.

The CDR3 spells CASSLAPLRGQGHTGELFF. CDR3 bases: TGTGCCAGCAGCTTAGCCCCGCTTAGGGGACAGGGACACACCGGGGAGCTGTTTTTT. The genes are TRBV7-6 and TRBJ2-2; TRBD1 agrees at 9 bases. This CDR3 is 19 amino acids long. V gave up 0 bases and J gave up 3 bases; unmatched junction bases: 11. Germline V gives CDR1 SGHVS, CDR2 FNYEAQ.

The rearrangement joins TRBV3-1 (or the pseudogene TRBV3-2) to TRBJ1-2; unclear D gene. The CDR3 sequence is 14 residues long. Germline values: CDR1 LGHDT, CDR2 YNNKEL (reference sequence). Trimming pared 1 base from V and 1 base from J, leaving 7 bases between. The CDR3 DNA reads TGTGCCAGCAGCCAAGGGCACAGTAACTATGGCTACACCTTC. It yields the protein CASSQGHSNYGYTF.

The V call is TRBV29-1, the J call TRBJ2-7, with 7 bases fitting TRBD1. This CDR3 comprises 13 residues. V lost 6 bases and J lost 2; bases outside the gene matches: 7. Germline assignment: CDR1 SQVTM and CDR2 ANQGSEA. The CDR3 region is CSVRGRGTYEQYF. The CDR3 DNA reads as TGCAGCGTGAGGGGGCGAGGGACCTACGAGCAGTACTTC.

This chain uses TRBV5-1 with TRBJ2-3; TRBD2 matches at 12 bases. The CDR3 totals 17 residues. Germline CDR1 SGHRS, CDR2 YFSETQ. V gave up 4 bases and J gave up 4 bases; unmatched junction bases: 10. This CDR3 reads CASSGVLAGGSADTQYF. The CDR3 DNA sequence: TGCGCCAGCAGCGGAGTACTAGCGGGGGGCAGTGCAGATACGCAGTATTTT.

Here the CDR3 reads CASSPPPAKAGLAEQYF. The CDR3 nucleotides read TGTGCCAGCTCACCACCACCGGCAAAAGCGGGATTAGCCGAGCAGTACTTC. The rearrangement uses TRBV18 and TRBJ2-7; 7 bases agree with TRBD2. V trimming: 0 bases; J trimming: 6 bases; junction bases outside the gene matches: 14. Germline CDR1 and CDR2: KGHSH and LQKENI. This CDR3 has 17 amino acids.

This clone was observed a few times. The rearrangement links TRBV28 to TRBJ2-2; 7 bases agree with TRBD2. V was pared by 1 base and J by 6 bases, with 5 bases of the junction left unmatched. From germline, CDR1 is MDHEN and CDR2 SYDVKM. The CDR3 is 15 residues long. The CDR3 sequence: CASSLSAGAAGELFF. The CDR3 DNA reads TGTGCCAGCAGTTTATCTGCGGGAGCTGCCGGGGAGCTGTTTTTT.

Details on this clone: The junction shows a germline mismatch at one end, possibly a read error. This rearrangement joins TRBV27 to TRBJ2-7; 10 nucleotides agree with TRBD2. Germline V gives CDR1 MNHEY, CDR2 SMNVEV (reference sequence). The CDR3 length is 13 residues. CDR3 sequence: CASRPSGSYEQHF. Here the CDR3 DNA reads TGTGCCAGCAGGCCTAGCGGGAGTTACGAGCAGCACTTC.

V usage is TRBV6-6 and J usage is TRBJ2-7; a weak D match, TRBD2 (5 bases). V dropped 4 bases and J dropped 2 bases, with 12 bases sitting between them. The germline V gene has CDR1 MNHNY and CDR2 SVGAGI (reference sequence). The CDR3 spans 14 residues. DNA of the CDR3: TGTGCCAGCAGTTTCACGGACGGGACCTACGAGCAGTACTTC. Amino acids: CASSFTDGTYEQYF.

This clone was found a few times. The chain couples TRBV6-5 to TRBJ2-7; D unclear. CDR3 length: 15 residues. Looked up from germline, CDR1 is MNHEY and CDR2 is SVGAGI. Trimming removed 0 bases from V and 0 bases from J, with 9 bases in between. CDR3 region: CASSYSLASSYEQYF. The DNA for the CDR3 is TGTGCCAGCAGTTACTCGCTCGCTAGCTCCTACGAGCAGTACTTC.

The gene calls are TRBV6-1 and TRBJ2-7; 8 bases are shared with TRBD2. Germline V lookup: CDR1 MNHNS, CDR2 SASEGT. The CDR3 consists of 17 residues. V gave up 3 bases and J gave up 4 bases; unmatched junction bases: 14. CDR3 coding DNA: TGTGCCAGCAGTGATCCCGCTCTAGCGGGCCATTTGTACGAGCAGTACTTC. It specifies CASSDPALAGHLYEQYF.

This chain connects TRBV19 to TRBJ2-2, with 16 bases fitting TRBD2. CDR1 is LNHDA, CDR2 SQIVND, per germline (reference sequence). V dropped 8 bases and J dropped 4; count of bases not matched to a gene: 1. The CDR3 totals 15 residues. The CDR3 here is CASGTSGGATGELFF. For the CDR3, the DNA is TGTGCCAGTGGGACTAGCGGGGGGGCCACCGGGGAGCTGTTTTTT.

In this sample, this clone turned up a few times. This chain uses TRBV19 with TRBJ1-1; 7 bases match TRBD1. V gave up 5 bases and J gave up 3 bases; unmatched junction bases: 12. CDR1 and CDR2 (germline): LNHDA, SQIVND (reference sequence). This CDR3 region has 16 residues. The chain's CDR3 is CASSATDRERDTEAFF. The CDR3 DNA reads TGTGCCAGTAGTGCCACAGACAGGGAAAGGGACACTGAAGCTTTCTTT.